This T cell receptor (beta chain) was retrieved from a study of graft-versus-host responses after intestinal transplantation. Study details: Grafts were multivisceral, liver-intestinal, or isolated intestinal. Every recipient underwent anti-thymocyte globulin induction, then tacrolimus and steroids for around three years. Study findings and constraints: Circulating GvH clone levels at their peak were associated with HvG declines (early post-transplant). Among recipient marrow samples, GvH clones were found; some appeared first in ileum or blood.

The method was immunoSEQ multiplex PCR; TCRdb's version includes in-frame clones alone and lacks a portion of them. The profile covers approximately 100,000 clones, with more than 85% appearing a single time and roughly 1.2% taken by the ten largest. On this clone: What it binds is not known.

The material sequenced was unstimulated CD8+ T cells sorted from spleen or lymph node cells, taken before intestinal transplant. The sequence was collected from a human donor who received an intestinal transplant.

The DNA for the CDR3 is TGTGCCAGCAGCCCAAGGCAGGTCCCGATCTATGGCTACACCTTC. As protein: CASSPRQVPIYGYTF. The chain couples TRBV7-9 to TRBJ1-2; D unclear. Trimming stripped 5 bases from V and 4 bases from J, with 17 bases between. Germline CDR1 SEHNR, CDR2 FQNEAQ (reference sequence). The CDR3 spans 15 residues.